This TCR beta chain comes out of a study of tumor-infiltrating lymphocytes in primary liver carcinoma. Study-wide context: Per sample, productive TCRbeta reads numbered roughly 3.5 to 8 million, similar across tissue types. Study observations and caveats: When set against blood, tumors had a significantly higher top-250-clone fraction (p = 0.039). Pairs of tumor regions overlapped more than tumor-adjacent and tumor-blood pairs did.

RNA isolated from unsorted whole blood supplied the blood RNA, with germline DNA also extracted. Patients carried chronic HBV infection without prior treatment. TCR beta cDNA was prepared out of approximately 500 ng total RNA by means of a constant-region primer. Researchers made the TCR beta libraries by running three nested multiplex PCR rounds with slightly modified ARM-PCR. TRBV1-TRBV30 forward primers paired with a C-beta reverse primer drove the first two PCR rounds, roughly 10 cycles each. TCRdb recomputed calls from the multiplex PCR reads with MiXCR, one row per CDR3 protein. The sample records 310,000 or so distinct CDR3 sequences, 50% to 75% being singletons. This clonotype was counted at least ten times. The antigen is undetermined. V was pared by 1 base and J by 1 base, with 10 bases between. The CDR3 totals 16 residues.

Source material: peripheral blood. This sequence originates from a woman under 40 with primary liver carcinoma and hepatitis B virus infection. The chain links TRBV12-3 or TRBV12-4 to TRBJ1-4; possibly TRBD1 for D (6 bases). The CDR3 here is CASSLDRVGTNEKLFF. The CDR3 DNA follows: TGTGCCAGCAGTTTAGACAGGGTTGGAACTAATGAAAAACTGTTTTTT.